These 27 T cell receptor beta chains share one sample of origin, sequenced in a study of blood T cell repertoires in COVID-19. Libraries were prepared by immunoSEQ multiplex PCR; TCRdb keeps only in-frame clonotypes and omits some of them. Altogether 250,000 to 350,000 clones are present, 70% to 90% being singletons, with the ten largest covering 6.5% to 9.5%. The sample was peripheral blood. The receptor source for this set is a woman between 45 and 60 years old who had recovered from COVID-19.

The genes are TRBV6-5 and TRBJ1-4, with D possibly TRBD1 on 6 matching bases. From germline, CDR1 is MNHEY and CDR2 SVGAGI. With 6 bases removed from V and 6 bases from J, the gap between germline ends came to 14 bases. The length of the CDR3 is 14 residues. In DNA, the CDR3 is TGTGCCAGCAGCCGCTCCCCAGGGGATGAAAAACTGTTTTTT. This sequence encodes CASSRSPGDEKLFF.

CDR3 sequence reads: CASTLGVETEAFF. The CDR3, as DNA: TGTGCCAGCACCCTCGGGGTGGAGACTGAAGCTTTCTTT. V usage is TRBV12-3 or TRBV12-4 and J usage is TRBJ1-1; no reliable D call. Trimming removed 7 bases from V and 5 bases from J, with 14 bases in between. The CDR3 extends over 13 amino acids.

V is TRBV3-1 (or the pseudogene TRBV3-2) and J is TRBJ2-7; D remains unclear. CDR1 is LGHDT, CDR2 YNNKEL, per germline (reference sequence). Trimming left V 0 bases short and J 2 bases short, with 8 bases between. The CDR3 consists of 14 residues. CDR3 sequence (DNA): TGTGCCAGCAGCCAAGACAGGTATACCTACGAGCAGTACTTC. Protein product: CASSQDRYTYEQYF.

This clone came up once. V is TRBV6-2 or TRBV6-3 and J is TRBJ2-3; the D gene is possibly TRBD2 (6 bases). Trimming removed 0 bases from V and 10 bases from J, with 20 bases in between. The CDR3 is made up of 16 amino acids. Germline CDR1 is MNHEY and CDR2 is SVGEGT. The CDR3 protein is CASSYSSQTRPVPQYF. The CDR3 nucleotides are TGTGCCAGCAGTTACTCATCCCAGACTAGGCCGGTTCCGCAGTATTTT.

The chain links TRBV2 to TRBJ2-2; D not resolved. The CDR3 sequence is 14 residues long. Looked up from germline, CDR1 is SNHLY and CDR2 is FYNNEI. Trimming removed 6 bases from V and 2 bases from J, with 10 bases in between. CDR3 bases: TGTGCCAGCAGGGAACAGAAAAACACCGGGGAGCTGTTTTTT. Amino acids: CASREQKNTGELFF.

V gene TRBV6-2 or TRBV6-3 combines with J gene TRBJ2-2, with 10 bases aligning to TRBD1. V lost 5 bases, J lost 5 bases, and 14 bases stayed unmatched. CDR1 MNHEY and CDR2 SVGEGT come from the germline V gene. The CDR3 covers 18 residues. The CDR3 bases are TGTGCCAGCAGTCGTAAAAGCCCGGGACAGGGGAGGACCGGGGAGCTGTTTTTT. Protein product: CASSRKSPGQGRTGELFF.

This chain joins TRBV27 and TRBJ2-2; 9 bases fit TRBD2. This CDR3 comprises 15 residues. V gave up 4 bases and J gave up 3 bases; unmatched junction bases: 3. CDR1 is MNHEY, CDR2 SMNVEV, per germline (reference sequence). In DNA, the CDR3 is TGTGCCAGCAGTTCTAGCGGGGAACACACCGGGGAGCTGTTTTTT. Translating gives CASSSSGEHTGELFF.

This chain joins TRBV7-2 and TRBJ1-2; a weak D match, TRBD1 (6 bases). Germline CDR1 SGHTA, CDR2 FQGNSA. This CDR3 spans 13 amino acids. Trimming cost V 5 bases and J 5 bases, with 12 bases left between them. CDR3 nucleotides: TGTGCCAGCAGCCCAGGGGTAGAGTATGGCTACACCTTC. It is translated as CASSPGVEYGYTF. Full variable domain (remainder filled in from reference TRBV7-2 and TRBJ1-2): GAGVSQSPSNKVTEKGKDVELRCDPISGHTALYWYRQSLGQGLEFLIYFQGNSAPDKSGLPSDRFSAERTGGSVSTLTIQRTQQEDSAVYLCASSPGVEYGYTFGSGTRLTVV.

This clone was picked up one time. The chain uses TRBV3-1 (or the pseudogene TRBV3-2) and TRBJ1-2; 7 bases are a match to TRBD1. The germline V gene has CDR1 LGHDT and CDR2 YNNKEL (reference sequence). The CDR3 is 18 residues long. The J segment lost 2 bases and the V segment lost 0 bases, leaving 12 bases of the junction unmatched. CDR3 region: CASSQEGWKGARNYGYTF. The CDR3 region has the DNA TGTGCCAGCAGCCAAGAAGGTTGGAAGGGGGCGCGGAACTATGGCTACACCTTC.

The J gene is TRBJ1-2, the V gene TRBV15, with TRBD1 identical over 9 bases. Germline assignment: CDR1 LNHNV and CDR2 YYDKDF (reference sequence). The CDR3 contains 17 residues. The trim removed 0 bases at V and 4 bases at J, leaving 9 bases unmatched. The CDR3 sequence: CATSRDYTGGLFYGYTF. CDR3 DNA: TGTGCCACCAGCAGAGATTACACAGGGGGCTTATTCTATGGCTACACCTTC.

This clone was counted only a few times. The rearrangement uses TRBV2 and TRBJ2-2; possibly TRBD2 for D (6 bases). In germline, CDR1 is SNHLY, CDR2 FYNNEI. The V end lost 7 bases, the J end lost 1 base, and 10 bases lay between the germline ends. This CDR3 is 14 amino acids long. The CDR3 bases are TGTGCCAGCATGGGACTCCAGAACACCGGGGAGCTGTTTTTT. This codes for CASMGLQNTGELFF.

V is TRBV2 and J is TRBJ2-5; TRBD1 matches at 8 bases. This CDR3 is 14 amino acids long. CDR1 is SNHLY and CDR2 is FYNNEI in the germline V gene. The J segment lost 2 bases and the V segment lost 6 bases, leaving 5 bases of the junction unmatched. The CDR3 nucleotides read TGTGCCAGCAGCGCAACAGGGGGACAAGAGACCCAGTACTTC. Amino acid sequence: CASSATGGQETQYF. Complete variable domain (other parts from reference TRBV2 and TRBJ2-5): EPEVTQTPSHQVTQMGQEVILRCVPISNHLYFYWYRQILGQKVEFLVSFYNNEISEKSEIFDDQFSVERPDGSNFTLKIRSTKLEDSAMYFCASSATGGQETQYFGPGTRLLVL.

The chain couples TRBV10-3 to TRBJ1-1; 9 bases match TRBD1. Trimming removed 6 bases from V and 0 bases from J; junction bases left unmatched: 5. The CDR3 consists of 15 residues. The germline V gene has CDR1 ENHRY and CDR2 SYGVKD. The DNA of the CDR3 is TGTGCCATCAGAACAGGGGGCGGGGTGAACACTGAAGCTTTCTTT. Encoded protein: CAIRTGGGVNTEAFF.

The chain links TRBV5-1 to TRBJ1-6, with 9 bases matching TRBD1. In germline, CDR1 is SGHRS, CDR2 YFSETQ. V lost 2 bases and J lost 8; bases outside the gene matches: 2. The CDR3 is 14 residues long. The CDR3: CASSLDRGDSPLHF. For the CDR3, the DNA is TGCGCCAGCAGCTTAGACAGGGGGGATTCACCCCTCCACTTT.

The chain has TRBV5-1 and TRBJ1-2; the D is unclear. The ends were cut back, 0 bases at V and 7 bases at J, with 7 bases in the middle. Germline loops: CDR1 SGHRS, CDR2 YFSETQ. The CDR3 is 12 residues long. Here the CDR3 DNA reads TGCGCCAGCAGCTTGGCCCCGGGTGGCTACACCTTC. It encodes CASSLAPGGYTF.

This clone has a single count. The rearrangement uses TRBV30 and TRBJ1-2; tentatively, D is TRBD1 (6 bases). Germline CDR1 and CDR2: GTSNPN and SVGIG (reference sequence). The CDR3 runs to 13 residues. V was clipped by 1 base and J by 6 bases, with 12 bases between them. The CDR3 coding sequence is TGTGCCTGGAGTGATCAACAGGGCAATGGCTACACCTTC. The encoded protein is CAWSDQQGNGYTF.

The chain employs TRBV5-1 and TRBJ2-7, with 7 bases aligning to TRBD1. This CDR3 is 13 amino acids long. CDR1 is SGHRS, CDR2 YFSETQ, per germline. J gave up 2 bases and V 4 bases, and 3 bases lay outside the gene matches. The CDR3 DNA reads TGCGCCAGCAGCGGGGGACAGCCCTACGAGCAGTACTTC. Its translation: CASSGGQPYEQYF.

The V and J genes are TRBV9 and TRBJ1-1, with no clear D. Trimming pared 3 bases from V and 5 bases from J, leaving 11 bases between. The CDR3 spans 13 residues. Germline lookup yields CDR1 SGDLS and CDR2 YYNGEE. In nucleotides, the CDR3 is TGTGCCAGCAGCGCCCCCGGGGTAACTGAAGCTTTCTTT. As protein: CASSAPGVTEAFF.

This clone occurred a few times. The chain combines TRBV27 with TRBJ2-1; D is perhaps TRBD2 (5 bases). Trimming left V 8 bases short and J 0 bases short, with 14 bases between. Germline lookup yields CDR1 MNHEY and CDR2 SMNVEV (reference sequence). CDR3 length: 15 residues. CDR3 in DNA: TGTGCCAGCTCACACAGCGGCCGCTCCTACAATGAGCAGTTCTTC. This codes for CASSHSGRSYNEQFF.

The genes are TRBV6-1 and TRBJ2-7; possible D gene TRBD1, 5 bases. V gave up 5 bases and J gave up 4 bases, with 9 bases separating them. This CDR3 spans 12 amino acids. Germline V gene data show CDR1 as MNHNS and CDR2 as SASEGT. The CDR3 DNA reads TGTGCCAGCAGTAGAACAGGATACGAGCAGTACTTC. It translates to CASSRTGYEQYF.

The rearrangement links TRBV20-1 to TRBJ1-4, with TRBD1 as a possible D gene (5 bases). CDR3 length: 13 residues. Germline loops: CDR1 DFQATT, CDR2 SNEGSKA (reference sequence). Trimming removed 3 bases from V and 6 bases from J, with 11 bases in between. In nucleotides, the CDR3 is TGCAGTGCTAGTAACCTCAGGGATGAAAAACTGTTTTTT. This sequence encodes CSASNLRDEKLFF.

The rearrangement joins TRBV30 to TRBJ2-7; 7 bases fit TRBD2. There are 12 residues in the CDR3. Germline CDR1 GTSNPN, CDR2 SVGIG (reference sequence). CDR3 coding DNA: TGTGCTCACTCGGGGGGATTCTACGAGCAGTACTTC. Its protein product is CAHSGGFYEQYF.

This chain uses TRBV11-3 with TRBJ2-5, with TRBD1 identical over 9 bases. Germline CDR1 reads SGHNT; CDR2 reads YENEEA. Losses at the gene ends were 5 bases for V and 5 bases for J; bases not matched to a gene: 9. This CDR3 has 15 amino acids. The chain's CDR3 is CASSPRTGGGETQYF. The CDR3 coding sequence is TGTGCCAGCAGCCCCCGAACAGGGGGCGGGGAGACCCAGTACTTC.

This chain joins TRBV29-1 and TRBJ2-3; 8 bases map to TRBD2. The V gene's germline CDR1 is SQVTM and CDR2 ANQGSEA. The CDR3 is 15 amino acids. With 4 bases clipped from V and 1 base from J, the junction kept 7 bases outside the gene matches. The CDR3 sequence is CSVGGGTSGTDTQYF. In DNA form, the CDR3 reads TGCAGCGTTGGGGGGGGGACTAGTGGCACAGATACGCAGTATTTT.

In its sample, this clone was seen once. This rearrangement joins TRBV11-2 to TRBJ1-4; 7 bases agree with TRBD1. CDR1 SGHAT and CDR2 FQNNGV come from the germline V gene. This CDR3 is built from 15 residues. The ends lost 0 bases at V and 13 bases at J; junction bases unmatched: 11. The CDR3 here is CASSLDLGQWGGLFF. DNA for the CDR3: TGTGCCAGCAGCTTAGATCTGGGACAGTGGGGAGGACTGTTTTTT.

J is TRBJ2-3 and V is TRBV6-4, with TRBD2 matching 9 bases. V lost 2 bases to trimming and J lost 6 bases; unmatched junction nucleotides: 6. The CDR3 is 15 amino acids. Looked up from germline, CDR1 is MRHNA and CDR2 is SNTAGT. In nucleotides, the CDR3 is TGTGCCAGCAGTGACGAGGTAGCGGGAGTCGATACGCAGTATTTT. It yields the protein CASSDEVAGVDTQYF.

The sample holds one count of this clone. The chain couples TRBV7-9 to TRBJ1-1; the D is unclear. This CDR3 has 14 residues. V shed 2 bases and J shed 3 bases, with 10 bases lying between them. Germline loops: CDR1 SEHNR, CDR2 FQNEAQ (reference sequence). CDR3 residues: CASSLSGLHTEAFF. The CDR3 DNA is TGTGCCAGCAGCTTATCCGGACTTCACACTGAAGCTTTCTTT.